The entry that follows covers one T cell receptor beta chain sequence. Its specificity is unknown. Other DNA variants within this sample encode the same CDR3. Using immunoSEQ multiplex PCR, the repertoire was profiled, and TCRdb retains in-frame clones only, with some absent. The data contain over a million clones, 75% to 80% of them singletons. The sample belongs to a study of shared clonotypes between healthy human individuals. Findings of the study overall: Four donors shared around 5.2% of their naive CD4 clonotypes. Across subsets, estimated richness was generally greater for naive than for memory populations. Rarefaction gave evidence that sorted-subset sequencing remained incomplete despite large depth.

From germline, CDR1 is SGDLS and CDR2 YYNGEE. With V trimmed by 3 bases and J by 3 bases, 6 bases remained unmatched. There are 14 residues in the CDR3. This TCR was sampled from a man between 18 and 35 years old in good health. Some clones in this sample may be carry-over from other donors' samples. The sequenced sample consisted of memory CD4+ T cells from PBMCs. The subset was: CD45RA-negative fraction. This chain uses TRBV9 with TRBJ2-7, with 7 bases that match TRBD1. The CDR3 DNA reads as TGTGCCAGCAGCGCTCGGTGGGACAGCTACGAGCAGTACTTC. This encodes CASSARWDSYEQYF.